Below are 14 T cell receptor beta chains sequenced from a single sample in a study of cytomegalovirus exposure and HLA in healthy donors (dated by TCRdb to the late 2010s). The library was obtained by the immunoSEQ multiplex PCR assay. The multiplex PCR relied on a mix of 60 forward primers for TCR Vbeta segments and 13 reverse primers for TCR Jbeta segments. This is the immuneACCESS table as TCRdb keeps it, with only in-frame sequences that have V and J called. A part of the clones is gone; compared with another copy, unresolved V genes explain less than half, and the rest is unexplained. This sample gives around 220,000 clones in total; nearly 80% of them show up just once. The leading ten clones occupy around 2% of the sample. The material sequenced was PBMCs. The receptors derive from a man aged 18 to 35 in good health and CMV-seronegative.

The chain is built from TRBV28 and TRBJ2-4; a weak D match, TRBD2 (6 bases). This CDR3 has 12 residues. Trimming removed 2 bases from V and 9 bases from J, with 8 bases in between. The germline gives CDR1 MDHEN, CDR2 SYDVKM. This CDR3 reads CASSLRRGIQYF. The CDR3 coding sequence is TGTGCCAGCAGTTTACGGAGGGGCATTCAGTACTTC.

The CDR3 sequence: CASASGEREQVQYF. The CDR3 DNA reads as TGCGCCAGCGCCTCGGGCGAGCGGGAGCAGGTGCAGTACTTC. This sequence joins TRBV5-1 and TRBJ2-7; 8 bases match TRBD2. V trimming: 7 bases; J trimming: 9 bases; junction bases outside the gene matches: 15. Germline CDR1 and CDR2: SGHRS and YFSETQ. This CDR3 region has 14 residues.

V usage is TRBV6-5 and J usage is TRBJ2-5, with a tentative D call TRBD2 (7 bases). CDR1 and CDR2 from the germline V gene are MNHEY and SVGAGI. Trimming took off 5 bases at V and 5 bases at J, with 15 bases between the two ends. This CDR3 has 14 residues. The CDR3 sequence: CASSGGGPGETQYF. CDR3 DNA sequence: TGTGCCAGCAGTGGGGGGGGGCCGGGGGAGACCCAGTACTTC.

The V gene is TRBV15, the J gene TRBJ2-1; weak D call: TRBD2 (6 bases). Deletions cut 3 bases from V and 4 bases from J, with 16 bases between. Per germline, CDR1 LNHNV and CDR2 YYDKDF (reference sequence). The CDR3 is 16 amino acids. The DNA of the CDR3 is TGTGCCACCAGCAGTAACGCCGGGACTGGTTACAATGAGCAGTTCTTC. Amino acids: CATSSNAGTGYNEQFF. The full variable domain, in which reference TRBV15 and TRBJ2-1 provide the parts outside the CDR3, is DAMVIQNPRYQVTQFGKPVTLSCSQTLNHNVMYWYQQKSSQAPKLLFHYYDKDFNNEADTPDNFQSRRPNTSFCFLDIRSPGLGDTAMYLCATSSNAGTGYNEQFFGPGTRLTVL.

This clone was picked up a small number of times. This sample includes further DNA sequences coding for the same CDR3. This chain links TRBV30 with TRBJ1-1; D perhaps matches TRBD1 (5 bases). Trimming left V 1 base short and J 1 base short, with 7 bases between. This CDR3 is built from 13 residues. The V gene's germline CDR1 is GTSNPN and CDR2 SVGIG (reference sequence). This CDR3 is CAWSAQGNTEAFF. The CDR3 DNA is TGTGCCTGGAGTGCTCAGGGGAACACTGAAGCTTTCTTT.

The chain links TRBV4-2 to TRBJ1-5; 9 nucleotides match TRBD1. CDR3 size: 14 residues. Germline V gene sequence: CDR1 LGHNA, CDR2 YNFKEQ. Unmatched junction bases numbered 4, after V lost 4 bases and J lost 6 bases. The CDR3 nucleotides are TGTGCCAGCAGCCTGGGACAGGGAGGTCAGCCCCAGCATTTT. Translating gives CASSLGQGGQPQHF.

In its sample, this clone was seen a few times. This chain uses TRBV2 with TRBJ1-2, with D perhaps matching TRBD1 (5 bases). V lost 0 bases, J lost 3 bases, and 14 bases lay in between. This CDR3 is 16 amino acids long. CDR1 is SNHLY and CDR2 is FYNNEI in the germline V gene. The CDR3 region has the DNA TGTGCCAGCAGTGAAGCAGGGGTCGCCGCTGACTATGGCTACACCTTC. As protein: CASSEAGVAADYGYTF.

This rearrangement joins TRBV2 to TRBJ2-7; weak D call: TRBD2 (6 bases). The CDR3 has 14 amino acids. In germline, CDR1 is SNHLY, CDR2 FYNNEI. Deletions cut 1 base from V and 0 bases from J, with 7 bases between. The CDR3 DNA is TGTGCCAGCAGTGAAGGGCGGGGCTCCTACGAGCAGTACTTC. Encoded protein: CASSEGRGSYEQYF.

This clone came up a few times. This chain uses TRBV15 with TRBJ1-1, with D possibly TRBD1 on 6 matching bases. CDR1 LNHNV and CDR2 YYDKDF come from the germline V gene (reference sequence). The CDR3 totals 14 residues. V lost 8 bases and J 0 bases, leaving 13 bases between the germline ends. For the CDR3, the DNA is TGTGCCACCCGGAAGGACAGTATGAACACTGAAGCTTTCTTT. It translates to CATRKDSMNTEAFF. Based on the CDR3 plus reference TRBV15 and TRBJ1-1, the full variable domain is DAMVIQNPRYQVTQFGKPVTLSCSQTLNHNVMYWYQQKSSQAPKLLFHYYDKDFNNEADTPDNFQSRRPNTSFCFLDIRSPGLGDTAMYLCATRKDSMNTEAFFGQGTRLTVV.

The chain is built from TRBV6-4 and TRBJ2-7; 9 bases align to TRBD1. Germline V gene sequence: CDR1 MRHNA, CDR2 SNTAGT. V gave up 3 bases and J gave up 4 bases; unmatched junction bases: 7. The CDR3 is 15 residues long. The CDR3 nucleotides read TGTGCCAGCAGTGAATGGCCGGGACAGGGTTACGAGCAGTACTTC. Its protein product is CASSEWPGQGYEQYF.

This clone has just a few counts. This sequence joins TRBV10-3 and TRBJ1-3, with D perhaps matching TRBD1 (5 bases). The germline V gene has CDR1 ENHRY and CDR2 SYGVKD. The V gene lost 6 bases and the J gene lost 0 bases, with 12 bases spanning the gap. The CDR3 runs 15 residues. CDR3 sequence (DNA): TGTGCCATCAGCGGCAGGGAGGACTCTGGAAACACCATATATTTT. This translates into CAISGREDSGNTIYF.

V usage is TRBV7-8 and J usage is TRBJ2-5, with D possibly being TRBD1 (8 bases). CDR3 length: 13 amino acids. CDR1 is SGHVS and CDR2 is FQNEAQ in the germline V gene. V lost 3 bases, J lost 11 bases, and 16 bases lay in between. DNA for the CDR3: TGTGCCAGCAGCTTGACAGGGGCGGGGGAGCAGTACTTC. Translation: CASSLTGAGEQYF.

This chain uses TRBV7-9 with TRBJ2-3, with 9 bases identical to TRBD1. With 5 bases clipped from V and 4 bases from J, the junction kept 4 bases outside the gene matches. The CDR3 length is 14 residues. Germline V gene sequence: CDR1 SEHNR, CDR2 FQNEAQ (reference sequence). This CDR3 reads CASSRWDRADTQYF. CDR3 in DNA: TGTGCCAGCAGCCGTTGGGACAGGGCAGATACGCAGTATTTT.

Turning to this clone: A junction boundary mismatches the germline segment, possibly from a read error. The V call is TRBV4-3, the J call TRBJ2-2, with D maybe TRBD1 (6 bases). The CDR3 has 16 amino acids. The germline V gene has CDR1 LGHNA and CDR2 YSLEER. For the CDR3, the DNA is TGCACCAGCAGCAATACAGGGCGAATGAACACCGGGGAGCTGTTTTTT. Translated: CTSSNTGRMNTGELFF.